Included here is one T cell receptor beta chain sequence, with context. What antigen it recognizes has not been identified. The sample holds no much larger clone one base away, and base qualities are not on file. Relative to germline, V is missing 4 bases and J is missing 6 bases, with 9 bases of the junction outside any gene match. Taken from the germline V gene, the CDR1 and CDR2 loops are SGDLS and YYNGEE. From its cysteine to its phenylalanine, the CDR3 spans 15 amino acids. Only the CDR3 DNA stays, 45 bases, in frame from base 1. The data stem from a study of T-cell reconstitution after alpha-beta-depleted transplantation in children (dated by TCRdb to between 2015 and 2016). At the level of the whole study: Using TCR repertoire profiling, the study followed T-cell immune reconstitution in a quantitative way in children after TCRalphabeta/CD19-depleted allogeneic hematopoietic cell transplantation. Study-wide findings and limitations: The frequencies of hyperexpanded clones fell over the following months, and after one year, T-cell counts and TCRbeta diversity were mostly attributed to newly produced T cells. In some patients, the high TCRbeta diversity seen at day 60 was put down to recipient T cells and intrathymic progenitors that had survived conditioning. About two months after transplant, the apparently early recovery of alphabetaT-cell counts reportedly depended on just several hundred clones that had expanded rapidly and came from non-depleted graft cells.

In light of the paper, this sample's treatment or condition label describes: allogeneic hematopoietic cell transplantation with graft depleted of TCRalphabeta T cells and CD19 B cells. The children who served as transplant recipients had been given grafts of TCRalphabeta/CD19-depleted allogeneic hematopoietic cells. The method behind the library was PCR. The sequencer was an Illumina HiSeq 2500. TCR libraries were prepared with molecular barcoding, using unique molecular identifiers to normalize TCRbeta repertoire quantification. TCRdb redid the processing of the public reads, applying fastp at Q25 and MiXCR, and retained in-frame beta chains. Each record represents a unique CDR3 protein, reported with the most common genes and DNA among its rows. In all, the sample holds about a million distinct CDR3 sequences, and 25% to 30% of those were seen once. Under 30% of the sample is held by the ten biggest clonotypes.

The chain is encoded by TRBV9 joined to TRBJ1-5; the junction holds 8 bases that match TRBD1. The material sequenced was PBMCs, mostly from graft donor cells, taken 360 days after TCRalphabeta/CD19-depleted stem cell transplant. This receptor was identified in a boy under three years old who had a stem cell transplant for SCID, so the T cells may come from the graft donor. The bases read TGTGCCAGCAGCCCCGGACAGGGCTTCACTCAGCCCCAGCATTTT. Protein translation: CASSPGQGFTQPQHF.